Shown below are 7 T cell receptor beta chains from a single sample sequenced in a study of blood T cell repertoires in COVID-19. Generated by immunoSEQ multiplex PCR, the TCRdb table keeps only in-frame clones and is missing some. The sample records under 250,000 clones, around 85% being singletons. The specimen sequenced was peripheral blood. These receptors were taken from a woman aged 55-70 years with active or convalescent COVID-19.

This chain links TRBV6-4 with TRBJ2-1, with 7 bases lining up with TRBD2. The CDR3 contains 16 residues. V was pared by 2 bases and J by 4 bases, with 8 bases of the junction left unmatched. Per the germline V gene, CDR1 is MRHNA and CDR2 is SNTAGT. The CDR3 loop is CASSDLTGGSYNEQFF. CDR3 DNA sequence: TGTGCCAGCAGTGACCTGACGGGAGGTTCTTACAATGAGCAGTTCTTC.

The genes are TRBV6-4 and TRBJ1-2; TRBD1 agrees at 10 bases. CDR1 MRHNA and CDR2 SNTAGT come from the germline V gene. The V and J ends lost 6 bases and 8 bases, in that order; junction bases with no gene match: 12. The CDR3 is made up of 15 amino acids. CDR3 nucleotides: TGTGCCAGCAGCCCCCAGGACAGGGGGTTAGGGGGCTACACCTTC. It codes for CASSPQDRGLGGYTF.

This clone was seen a few times. The CDR3 nucleotides are TGTGCCAGCAGTTTTTCTCCGGGACTCGGCTACGAGCAGTACTTC. This sequence encodes CASSFSPGLGYEQYF. The chain links TRBV27 to TRBJ2-7, with D perhaps matching TRBD2 (6 bases). V lost 3 bases, J lost 3 bases, and 15 bases lay in between. In germline, CDR1 is MNHEY, CDR2 SMNVEV (reference sequence). This CDR3 has 15 amino acids.

This sequence joins TRBV3-1 (or the pseudogene TRBV3-2) and TRBJ2-7; TRBD2 matches 9 bases. The CDR3 is 14 amino acids. Germline V gene lookup returns CDR1 LGHDT and CDR2 YNNKEL (reference sequence). With 10 bases clipped from V and 3 bases from J, the junction kept 10 bases outside the gene matches. Written as DNA, the CDR3 is TGTGCCAACCTTCTGCGCGGGGGGGGCTACGAGCAGTACGTC. Its translation: CANLLRGGGYEQYV.

This clone was found a few times. V is TRBV5-6 and J is TRBJ1-2, with TRBD1 matching over 8 bases. Trimming removed 1 base from V and 1 base from J; junction bases left unmatched: 3. Germline V gives CDR1 SGHDT, CDR2 YYEEEE. This CDR3 region has 15 residues. As DNA, the CDR3 is TGTGCCAGCAGCTTGTTGACAGGGGTTAACTATGGCTACACCTTC. It encodes CASSLLTGVNYGYTF. Supplemented by reference TRBV5-6 and TRBJ1-2, the full variable domain reads DAGVTQSPTHLIKTRGQQVTLRCSPKSGHDTVSWYQQALGQGPQFIFQYYEEEERQRGNFPDRFSGHQFPNYSSELNVNALLLGDSALYLCASSLLTGVNYGYTFGSGTRLTVV.

This chain joins TRBV7-2 and TRBJ2-2; D might be TRBD2 (6 bases). Germline values: CDR1 SGHTA, CDR2 FQGNSA. There are 16 residues in the CDR3. Trimming cost V 0 bases and J 0 bases, with 8 bases left between them. DNA for the CDR3: TGTGCCAGCAGCTTAGCGCTAGCGTCGAACACCGGGGAGCTGTTTTTT. Its translation: CASSLALASNTGELFF. Filled out from reference TRBV7-2 and TRBJ2-2, the complete variable domain reads GAGVSQSPSNKVTEKGKDVELRCDPISGHTALYWYRQSLGQGLEFLIYFQGNSAPDKSGLPSDRFSAERTGGSVSTLTIQRTQQEDSAVYLCASSLALASNTGELFFGEGSRLTVL.

The chain links TRBV3-1 (or the pseudogene TRBV3-2) to TRBJ1-5; no reliable D call. CDR3 length equals 13 residues. Trimming left V 0 bases short and J 7 bases short, with 7 bases between. Per the germline V gene, CDR1 is LGHDT and CDR2 is YNNKEL (reference sequence). Here the CDR3 reads CASSQDTEQPQHF. Here the CDR3 DNA reads TGTGCCAGCAGCCAAGATACAGAACAGCCCCAGCATTTT.